These 2 T cell receptor beta chains were sequenced from one sample in a study of Graves' ophthalmopathy and Graves' hyperthyroidism. TCR beta CDR3 regions were amplified from RNA transcripts. HTBI-primed first-round RT-PCR preceded second-round multiplex PCR. TCRdb reprocessed the multiplex PCR reads via MiXCR and lists one record per CDR3 protein. The data contain around 590,000 distinct CDR3 sequences, approximately 37% of them seen just once; the ten biggest clones take up 3.5% to 4.5%. Sequencing was carried out using peripheral blood or thyroid tissue (not recorded which). These receptors were obtained from an adult man with Graves' hyperthyroidism.

This clonotype was detected ten times or more. The chain has TRBV12-3 or TRBV12-4 and TRBJ1-1, with 8 positions matching TRBD1. The CDR3 length is 14 residues. The J segment lost 4 bases and the V segment lost 7 bases, leaving 8 bases of the junction unmatched. CDR3 sequence (DNA): TGTGCCAGCAAAATGACAGGGGTAGGCACTGAAGCTTTCTTT. Translated, it gives CASKMTGVGTEAFF.

Note on this clonotype: Its ends do not fully match the called genes, so a read error is possible. This chain links TRBV20-1 with TRBJ1-2; D uncertain. The CDR3 loop spans 11 amino acids. CDR1 and CDR2 from the germline V gene are DFQATT and SNEGSKA (reference sequence). CDR3 nucleotide sequence: TGCAGTGCTCCTTTGCGCACAGATACGCAATTC. Translation gives CSAPLRTDTQF.